This paragraph reports one T cell receptor (beta chain). Specified time point: longitudinal time-point 2. This entry belongs to a study of neurological immune-mediated disorders. The cDNA was generated by 5'RACE with 10-nucleotide random UMIs. Via MiXCR, TCRdb re-called the 5' RACE reads, giving one row per CDR3 protein. The data hold some 87,000 distinct CDR3 sequences, with around 13% observed a single time. V was clipped by 6 bases and J by 2 bases, with 18 bases between them. The CDR3 runs to 16 residues. Germline values: CDR1 SGHVS, CDR2 FQNEAQ. Input material: PBMCs. This clonotype was obtained from a female donor with HTLV-1-associated myelopathy (HAM/TSP). The chain is built from TRBV7-8 and TRBJ2-3, with D perhaps matching TRBD2 (5 bases). DNA for the CDR3: TGTGCCAGCAGTTTAAGGAGGAGAACTCACACAGATACGCAGTATTTT. It translates to CASSLRRRTHTDTQYF.